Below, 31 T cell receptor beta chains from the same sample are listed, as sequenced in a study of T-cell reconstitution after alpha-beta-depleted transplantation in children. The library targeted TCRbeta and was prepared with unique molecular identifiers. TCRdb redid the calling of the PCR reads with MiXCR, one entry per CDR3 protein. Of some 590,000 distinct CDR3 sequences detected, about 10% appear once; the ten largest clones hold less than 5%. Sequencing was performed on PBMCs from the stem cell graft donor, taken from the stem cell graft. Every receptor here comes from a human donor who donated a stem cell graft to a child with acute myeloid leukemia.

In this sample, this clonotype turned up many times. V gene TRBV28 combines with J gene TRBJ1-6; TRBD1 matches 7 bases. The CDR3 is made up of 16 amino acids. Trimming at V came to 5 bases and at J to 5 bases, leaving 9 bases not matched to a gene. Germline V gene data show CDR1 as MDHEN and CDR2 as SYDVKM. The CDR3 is CASSQSWDSNNSPLHF. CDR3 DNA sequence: TGTGCCAGCAGTCAGTCCTGGGACAGTAATAATTCACCCCTCCACTTT.

The chain's CDR3 is CAWSLFGGGEQFF. The CDR3 DNA sequence: TGTGCCTGGAGTCTTTTCGGAGGGGGTGAGCAGTTCTTC. The chain couples TRBV30 to TRBJ2-1; TRBD1 or TRBD2 may be the D gene (6 bases each). The CDR3 sequence is 13 residues long. CDR1 is GTSNPN and CDR2 is SVGIG in the germline V gene (reference sequence). The V end lost 2 bases, the J end lost 9 bases, and 14 bases lay between the germline ends.

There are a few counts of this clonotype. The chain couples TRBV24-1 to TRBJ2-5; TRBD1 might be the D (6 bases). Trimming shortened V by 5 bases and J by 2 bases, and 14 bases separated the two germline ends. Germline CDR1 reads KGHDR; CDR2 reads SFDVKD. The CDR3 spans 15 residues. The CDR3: CATSGGGSFQETQYF. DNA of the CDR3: TGTGCCACCAGTGGAGGGGGAAGCTTTCAAGAGACCCAGTACTTC.

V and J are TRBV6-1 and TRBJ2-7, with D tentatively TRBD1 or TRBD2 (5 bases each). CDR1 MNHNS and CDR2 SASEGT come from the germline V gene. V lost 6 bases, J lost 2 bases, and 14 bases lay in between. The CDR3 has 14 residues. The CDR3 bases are TGTGCCAGCAGGCCCGGGACCCTCACCTACGAGCAGTACTTC. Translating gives CASRPGTLTYEQYF.

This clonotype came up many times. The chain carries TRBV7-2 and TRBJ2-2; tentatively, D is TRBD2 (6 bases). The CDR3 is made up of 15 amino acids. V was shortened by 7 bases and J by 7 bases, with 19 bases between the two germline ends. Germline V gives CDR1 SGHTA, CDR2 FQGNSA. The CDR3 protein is CASTPPPGVGGELFF. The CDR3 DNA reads TGTGCCAGCACCCCTCCCCCGGGAGTGGGCGGGGAGCTGTTTTTT.

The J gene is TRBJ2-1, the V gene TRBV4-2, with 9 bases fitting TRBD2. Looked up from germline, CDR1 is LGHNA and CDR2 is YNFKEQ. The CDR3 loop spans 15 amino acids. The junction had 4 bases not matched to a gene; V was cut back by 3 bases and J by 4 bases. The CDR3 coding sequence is TGTGCCAGCAGCCAGCTTCTAGCGGGATACAATGAGCAGTTCTTC. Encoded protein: CASSQLLAGYNEQFF.

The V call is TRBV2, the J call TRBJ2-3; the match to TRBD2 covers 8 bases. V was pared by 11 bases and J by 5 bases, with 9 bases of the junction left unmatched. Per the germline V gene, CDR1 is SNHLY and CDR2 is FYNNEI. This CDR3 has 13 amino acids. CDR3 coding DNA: TGTGCCGGAGAAGCGGGAGTGAGAGATACGCAGTATTTT. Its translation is CAGEAGVRDTQYF.

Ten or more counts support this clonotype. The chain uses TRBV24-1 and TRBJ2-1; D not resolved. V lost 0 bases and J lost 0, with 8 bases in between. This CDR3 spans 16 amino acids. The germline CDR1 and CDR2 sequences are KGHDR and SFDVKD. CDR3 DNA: TGTGCCACCAGTGATTTGGGCCATCGCTCCTACAATGAGCAGTTCTTC. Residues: CATSDLGHRSYNEQFF.

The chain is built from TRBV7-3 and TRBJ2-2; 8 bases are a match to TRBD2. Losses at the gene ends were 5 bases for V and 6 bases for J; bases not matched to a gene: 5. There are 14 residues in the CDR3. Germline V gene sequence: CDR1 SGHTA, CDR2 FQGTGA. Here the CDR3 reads CASSQRERAGELFF. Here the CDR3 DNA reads TGTGCCAGCAGCCAGCGGGAGAGGGCCGGGGAGCTGTTTTTT.

This CDR3 is CSVRLAGRLYEQYF. The CDR3 nucleotides read TGCAGCGTTCGGCTAGCGGGACGGCTGTACGAGCAGTACTTC. The chain couples TRBV29-1 to TRBJ2-7, with 9 bases matching TRBD2. This CDR3 is built from 14 residues. V shed 5 bases, J shed 4 bases, and the junction held 9 bases outside the gene matches. The germline V gene has CDR1 SQVTM and CDR2 ANQGSEA.

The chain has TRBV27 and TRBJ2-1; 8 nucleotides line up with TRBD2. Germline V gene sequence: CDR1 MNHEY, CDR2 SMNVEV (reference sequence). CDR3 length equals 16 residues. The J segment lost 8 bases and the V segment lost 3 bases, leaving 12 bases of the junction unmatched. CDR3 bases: TGTGCCAGCAGTTTCCTAGCGGGTATTATCCCCCATGAGCAGTTCTTC. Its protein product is CASSFLAGIIPHEQFF.

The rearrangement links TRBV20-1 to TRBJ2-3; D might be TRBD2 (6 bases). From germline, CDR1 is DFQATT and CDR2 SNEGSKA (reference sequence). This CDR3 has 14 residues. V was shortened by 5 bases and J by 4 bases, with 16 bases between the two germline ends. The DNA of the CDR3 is TGCAGTGCTCGGGACTGGAGATCGCCAGATACGCAGTATTTT. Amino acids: CSARDWRSPDTQYF.

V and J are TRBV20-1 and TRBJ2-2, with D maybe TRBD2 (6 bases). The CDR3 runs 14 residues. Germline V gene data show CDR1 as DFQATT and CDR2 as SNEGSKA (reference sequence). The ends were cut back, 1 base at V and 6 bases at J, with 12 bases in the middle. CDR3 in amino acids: CSARAASESGELFF. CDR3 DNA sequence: TGCAGTGCTAGAGCGGCTAGCGAATCCGGGGAGCTGTTTTTT.

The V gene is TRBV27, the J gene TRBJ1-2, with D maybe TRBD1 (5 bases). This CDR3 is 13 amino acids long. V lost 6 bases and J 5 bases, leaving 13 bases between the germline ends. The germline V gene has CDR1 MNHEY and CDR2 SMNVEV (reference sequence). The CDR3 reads CASSQRGGYGYTF. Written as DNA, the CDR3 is TGTGCCAGCAGCCAACGTGGGGGATATGGCTACACCTTC.

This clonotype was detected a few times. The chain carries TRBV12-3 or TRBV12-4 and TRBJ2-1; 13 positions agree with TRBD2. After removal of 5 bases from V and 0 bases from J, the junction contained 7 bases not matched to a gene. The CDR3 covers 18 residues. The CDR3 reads CASSPGLAGSNSYNEQFF. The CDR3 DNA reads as TGTGCCAGCAGTCCGGGACTAGCGGGATCAAACTCCTACAATGAGCAGTTCTTC.

CDR3 DNA sequence: TGCGCCAGCAGCCAATACCCAGGGAACTATGGCTACACCTTC. Protein product: CASSQYPGNYGYTF. This chain links TRBV4-3 with TRBJ1-2; maybe TRBD1 (5 bases). Trimming shortened V by 2 bases and J by 2 bases, and 9 bases separated the two germline ends. The CDR3 extends over 14 amino acids. Germline assignment: CDR1 LGHNA and CDR2 YSLEER.

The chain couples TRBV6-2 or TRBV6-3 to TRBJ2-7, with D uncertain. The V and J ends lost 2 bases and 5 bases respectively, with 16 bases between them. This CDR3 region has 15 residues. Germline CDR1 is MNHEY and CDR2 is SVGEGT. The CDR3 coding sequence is TGTGCCAGCAGTTACGAGACCTTTTTCCCGGACGAGCAGTACTTC. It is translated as CASSYETFFPDEQYF.

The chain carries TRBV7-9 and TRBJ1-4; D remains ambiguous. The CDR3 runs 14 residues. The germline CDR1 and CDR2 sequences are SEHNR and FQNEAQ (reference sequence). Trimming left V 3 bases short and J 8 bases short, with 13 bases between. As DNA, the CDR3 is TGTGCCAGCAGCTTCCCAGGCGCTCAGGAAAAACTGTTTTTT. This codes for CASSFPGAQEKLFF.

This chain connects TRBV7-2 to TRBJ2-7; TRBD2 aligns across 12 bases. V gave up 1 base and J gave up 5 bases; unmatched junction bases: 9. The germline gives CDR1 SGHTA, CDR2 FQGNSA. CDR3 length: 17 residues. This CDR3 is CASSLGRLAGVQDEQYF. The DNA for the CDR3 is TGTGCCAGCAGCTTAGGAAGACTAGCGGGAGTCCAGGACGAGCAGTACTTC.

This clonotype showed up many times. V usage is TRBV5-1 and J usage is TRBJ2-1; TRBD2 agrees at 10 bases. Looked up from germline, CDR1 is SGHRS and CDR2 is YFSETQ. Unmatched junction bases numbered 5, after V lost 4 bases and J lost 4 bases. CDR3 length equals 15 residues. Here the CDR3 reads CASSQGLAVYNEQFF. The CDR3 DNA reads TGCGCCAGCAGCCAAGGACTAGCGGTTTACAATGAGCAGTTCTTC. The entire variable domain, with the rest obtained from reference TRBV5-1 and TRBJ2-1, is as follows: KAGVTQTPRYLIKTRGQQVTLSCSPISGHRSVSWYQQTPGQGLQFLFEYFSETQRNKGNFPGRFSGRQFSNSRSEMNVSTLELGDSALYLCASSQGLAVYNEQFFGPGTRLTVL.

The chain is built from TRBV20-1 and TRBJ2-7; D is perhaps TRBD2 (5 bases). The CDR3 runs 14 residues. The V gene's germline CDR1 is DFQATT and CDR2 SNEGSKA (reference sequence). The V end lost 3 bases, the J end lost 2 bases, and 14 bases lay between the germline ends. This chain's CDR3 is CSASAAGWPYEQYF. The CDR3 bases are TGCAGTGCTAGTGCGGCGGGCTGGCCCTACGAGCAGTACTTC.

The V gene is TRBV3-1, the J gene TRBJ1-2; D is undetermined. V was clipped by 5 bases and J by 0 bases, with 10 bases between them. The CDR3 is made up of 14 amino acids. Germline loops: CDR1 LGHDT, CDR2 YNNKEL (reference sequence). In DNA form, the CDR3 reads TGTGCCAGCAGCTGGACGGACCCTAACTATGGCTACACCTTC. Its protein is CASSWTDPNYGYTF.

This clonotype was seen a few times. CDR3 protein: CASSAKTGVNYGYTF. DNA for the CDR3: TGCGCCAGCAGCGCAAAGACAGGGGTGAACTATGGCTACACCTTC. V gene TRBV5-1 combines with J gene TRBJ1-2; 8 nucleotides agree with TRBD1. Trimming at V came to 4 bases and at J to 2 bases, leaving 7 bases not matched to a gene. The germline V gene has CDR1 SGHRS and CDR2 YFSETQ. The CDR3 length is 15 residues.

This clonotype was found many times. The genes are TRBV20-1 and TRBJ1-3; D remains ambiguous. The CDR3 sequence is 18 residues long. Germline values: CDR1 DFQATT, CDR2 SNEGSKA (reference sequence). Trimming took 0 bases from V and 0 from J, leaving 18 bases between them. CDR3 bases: TGCAGTGCTAGAGATGTTAATGGGAATCTACTCTCTGGAAACACCATATATTTT. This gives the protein CSARDVNGNLLSGNTIYF.

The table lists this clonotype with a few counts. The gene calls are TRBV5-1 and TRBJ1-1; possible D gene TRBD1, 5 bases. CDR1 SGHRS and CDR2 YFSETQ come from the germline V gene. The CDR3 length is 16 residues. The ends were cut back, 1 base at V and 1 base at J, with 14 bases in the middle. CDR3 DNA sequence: TGCGCCAGCAGCTTGCTGGTCCAGGGAACGAACACTGAAGCTTTCTTT. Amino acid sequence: CASSLLVQGTNTEAFF.

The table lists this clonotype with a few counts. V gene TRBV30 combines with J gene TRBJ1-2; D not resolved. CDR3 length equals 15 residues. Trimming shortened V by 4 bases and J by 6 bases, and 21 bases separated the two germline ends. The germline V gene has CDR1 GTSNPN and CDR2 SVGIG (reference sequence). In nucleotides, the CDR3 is TGTGCCTGGACTCCTAGGCCGTTGGCAGCACATGGCTACACCTTC. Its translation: CAWTPRPLAAHGYTF.

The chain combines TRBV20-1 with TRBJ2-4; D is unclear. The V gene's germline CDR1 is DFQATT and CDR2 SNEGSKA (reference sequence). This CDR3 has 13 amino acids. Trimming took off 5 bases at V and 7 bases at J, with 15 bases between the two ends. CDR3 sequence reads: CSALTVARNIQYF. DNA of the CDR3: TGCAGTGCTCTTACAGTGGCGAGGAACATTCAGTACTTC.

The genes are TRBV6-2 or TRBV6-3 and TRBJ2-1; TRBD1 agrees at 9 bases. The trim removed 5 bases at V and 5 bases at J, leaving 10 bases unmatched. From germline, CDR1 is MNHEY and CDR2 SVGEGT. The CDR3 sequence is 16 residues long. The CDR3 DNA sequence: TGTGCCAGCAGTGTAACAGGGGGCCTTGGGAACAATGAGCAGTTCTTC. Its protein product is CASSVTGGLGNNEQFF.

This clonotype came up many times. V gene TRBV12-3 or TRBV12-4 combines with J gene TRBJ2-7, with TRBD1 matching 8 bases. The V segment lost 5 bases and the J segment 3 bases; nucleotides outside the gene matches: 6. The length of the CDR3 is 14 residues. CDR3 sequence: CASSQTGASYEQYF. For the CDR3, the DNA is TGTGCCAGCAGTCAGACAGGGGCCAGCTACGAGCAGTACTTC.

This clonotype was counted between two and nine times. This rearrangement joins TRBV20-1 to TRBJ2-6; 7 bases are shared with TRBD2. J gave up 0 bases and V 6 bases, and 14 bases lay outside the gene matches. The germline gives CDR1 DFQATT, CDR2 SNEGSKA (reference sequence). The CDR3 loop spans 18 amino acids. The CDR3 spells CSANPLSGKVSGANVLTF. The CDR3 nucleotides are TGCAGTGCGAACCCCTTGAGCGGGAAGGTCTCTGGGGCCAACGTCCTGACTTTC.

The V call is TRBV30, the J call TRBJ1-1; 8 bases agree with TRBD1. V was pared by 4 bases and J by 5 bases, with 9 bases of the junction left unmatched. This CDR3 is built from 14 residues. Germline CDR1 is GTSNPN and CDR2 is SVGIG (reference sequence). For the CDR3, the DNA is TGTGCCTGGATACGCACCAGGGGGCGTACTGAAGCTTTCTTT. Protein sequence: CAWIRTRGRTEAFF.